The 2 T cell receptor beta chains reported below all come from one sample, sequenced in a study of cytomegalovirus exposure and HLA in healthy donors. With 60 Vbeta and 13 Jbeta primers, the PCR was carried out. Assay used: immunoSEQ multiplex PCR; TCRdb lists only in-frame clones, some missing. This table has hundreds of thousands of clones, approximately 80% appearing once. The sequenced material came from PBMCs. The source is a boy younger than 10 in good health and CMV-seronegative.

There are a few counts of this clone. The rearrangement uses TRBV11-3 and TRBJ2-1; 9 bases align to TRBD2. V was clipped by 0 bases and J by 2 bases; unmatched bases: 14. Germline V gene lookup returns CDR1 SGHNT and CDR2 YENEEA. The CDR3 is made up of 20 amino acids. The CDR3 loop is CASSLDLFCGRAMPYNEQFF. The CDR3 region has the DNA TGTGCCAGCAGCTTAGATCTATTTTGCGGGAGGGCCATGCCCTACAATGAGCAGTTCTTC.

The chain is built from TRBV6-5 and TRBJ1-2, with 11 bases fitting TRBD1. Trimming cost V 6 bases and J 6 bases; bases outside gene matches: 3. This CDR3 spans 13 amino acids. Germline V gives CDR1 MNHEY, CDR2 SVGAGI. CDR3: CASRRGQGDGYTF. In nucleotides, the CDR3 is TGTGCCAGCAGAAGGGGACAGGGGGATGGCTACACCTTC.